The 18 T cell receptor beta chains below were found in one sample sequenced in a study of blood T cells in healthy people across ages. Then a second PCR, running roughly 7 to 12 cycles, was carried out with a sample-barcoded 5' primer and a J-beta primer mix. TCRdb redid the calling of the 5' RACE reads with MiXCR, one entry per CDR3 protein. The repertoire holds about 780,000 distinct CDR3 sequences, roughly 46% seen once, with roughly 18% in the top ten. The sequenced material came from blood. These receptors all come from an older man in good health.

This rearrangement joins TRBV28 to TRBJ2-3; D gene uncertain. V lost 8 bases, J lost 4 bases, and 13 bases lay in between. This CDR3 contains 13 residues. Germline V gene lookup returns CDR1 MDHEN and CDR2 SYDVKM. The CDR3 DNA reads as TGTGCCAGCGTCGGTGTTGGGGCAGATACGCAGTATTTT. Its protein is CASVGVGADTQYF. The full variable domain, its missing parts supplied by reference TRBV28 and TRBJ2-3, is DVKVTQSSRYLVKRTGEKVFLECVQDMDHENMFWYRQDPGLGLRLIYFSYDVKMKEKGDIPEGYSVSREKKERFSLILESASTNQTSMYLCASVGVGADTQYFGPGTRLTVL.

The chain carries TRBV7-2 and TRBJ1-5; D is perhaps TRBD1 (6 bases). Per germline, CDR1 SGHTA and CDR2 FQGNSA. V was pared by 6 bases and J by 4 bases, with 13 bases between. CDR3 length equals 14 residues. The CDR3 DNA reads as TGTGCCAGCAGGCAGGGACAAACAAATCAGCCCCAGCATTTT. Its translation is CASRQGQTNQPQHF.

This clonotype was recorded at least ten times. The chain uses TRBV7-9 and TRBJ2-1; a possible D gene is TRBD1 (5 bases). The ends were cut back, 3 bases at V and 10 bases at J, with 7 bases in the middle. The CDR3 is 11 amino acids. The germline V gene encodes CDR1 SEHNR and CDR2 FQNEAQ (reference sequence). The CDR3 bases are TGTGCCAGCAGCTTCAGGGAAGAGCAGTTCTTC. As protein: CASSFREEQFF.

The rearrangement links TRBV6-5 to TRBJ2-3, with TRBD1 as a possible D gene (5 bases). Trimming removed 6 bases from V and 4 bases from J, with 14 bases in between. Germline CDR1 is MNHEY and CDR2 is SVGAGI. The length of the CDR3 is 14 residues. CDR3 nucleotide sequence: TGTGCCAGCAGATCCCAGTCAGGGCCAGATACGCAGTATTTT. This gives the protein CASRSQSGPDTQYF.

This clonotype turned up a few times. This chain links TRBV7-2 with TRBJ2-7, with 7 bases lining up with TRBD2. CDR3 length: 16 residues. Per the germline V gene, CDR1 is SGHTA and CDR2 is FQGNSA. V gave up 2 bases and J gave up 4 bases; unmatched junction bases: 11. The CDR3 protein is CASSLYGLGGRYEQYF. The DNA of the CDR3 is TGTGCCAGCAGCTTATACGGGTTGGGCGGGAGATACGAGCAGTACTTC.

V usage is TRBV29-1 and J usage is TRBJ2-5; 8 positions agree with TRBD1. The CDR3 has 14 residues. From germline, CDR1 is SQVTM and CDR2 ANQGSEA. V lost 5 bases to trimming and J lost 2 bases; unmatched junction nucleotides: 7. This CDR3 is CSVSDRALQETQYF. The CDR3 bases are TGCAGCGTTTCGGACAGGGCTCTTCAAGAGACCCAGTACTTC.

A few counts support this clonotype. V gene TRBV7-2 combines with J gene TRBJ2-5; the D gene is possibly TRBD1 (6 bases). CDR1 and CDR2 (germline): SGHTA, FQGNSA. Trimming left V 5 bases short and J 4 bases short, with 14 bases between. This CDR3 has 14 residues. The chain's CDR3 is CASSVVQGRETQYF. Here the CDR3 DNA reads TGTGCCAGCAGCGTAGTACAGGGTAGAGAGACCCAGTACTTC.

The chain carries TRBV7-2 and TRBJ1-1; D ambiguous. The CDR3 is 12 amino acids. Germline loops: CDR1 SGHTA, CDR2 FQGNSA. V dropped 4 bases and J dropped 3 bases, with 6 bases sitting between them. The CDR3 protein is CASSSTYTEAFF. CDR3 in DNA: TGTGCCAGCAGCTCCACCTACACTGAAGCTTTCTTT.

The chain joins TRBV28 to TRBJ2-7; D ambiguous. The J call may be wrong; the DNA end is better matched by TRBJ2-5. This CDR3 has 15 amino acids. CDR1 and CDR2 from the germline V gene are MDHEN and SYDVKM. CDR3: CASSLDLEHRETQYF. CDR3 sequence (DNA): TGTGCCAGCAGTCTAGACCTGGAACACCGAGAGACCCAGTACTTC.

The chain combines TRBV29-1 with TRBJ1-1, with D unclear. The length of the CDR3 is 14 residues. The germline gives CDR1 SQVTM, CDR2 ANQGSEA. V lost 0 bases, J lost 1 base, and 9 bases lay in between. CDR3 region: CSVEDPWANTEAFF. In nucleotides, the CDR3 is TGCAGCGTTGAAGATCCATGGGCGAACACTGAAGCTTTCTTT. Together with reference TRBV29-1 and TRBJ1-1, the CDR3 gives the full variable domain: SAVISQKPSRDICQRGTSLTIQCQVDSQVTMMFWYRQQPGQSLTLIATANQGSEATYESGFVIDKFPISRPNLTFSTLTVSNMSPEDSSIYLCSVEDPWANTEAFFGQGTRLTVV.

This clonotype was counted a few times. V is TRBV7-8 and J is TRBJ1-2; possible D gene TRBD1, 5 bases. V was clipped by 5 bases and J by 4 bases, with 17 bases between them. The CDR3 sequence is 15 residues long. Germline assignment: CDR1 SGHVS and CDR2 FQNEAQ. CDR3 sequence (DNA): TGTGCCAGCAGCCCTGGGACCGGGGGAAGCTATGGCTACACCTTC. This translates into CASSPGTGGSYGYTF.

As for this clonotype: One end of the junction is discordant with germline, which a read error may explain. This rearrangement joins TRBV20-1 to TRBJ2-1; 8 nucleotides line up with TRBD2. The CDR3 contains 15 residues. Germline CDR1 is DFQATT and CDR2 is SNEGSKA (reference sequence). The CDR3 DNA follows: TGCAGTGCTCCCTCCGGGGGGGTGTCCTACAGTGAGCAGTTCTTC. This codes for CSAPSGGVSYSEQFF.

The V call is TRBV20-1, the J call TRBJ2-5, with 11 bases that match TRBD2. The CDR3 sequence is 15 residues long. Germline assignment: CDR1 DFQATT and CDR2 SNEGSKA (reference sequence). The ends lost 3 bases at V and 2 bases at J; junction bases unmatched: 5. The CDR3 protein is CSASSTSGSQETQYF. Written as DNA, the CDR3 is TGCAGTGCTAGTTCAACTAGCGGGAGTCAAGAGACCCAGTACTTC.

CDR3 region: CASSQDPVAGGPLGEQFF. The CDR3 bases are TGTGCCAGCAGCCAAGATCCTGTAGCGGGAGGGCCCCTAGGTGAGCAGTTCTTC. The chain is built from TRBV3-1 and TRBJ2-1; 11 bases map to TRBD2. This CDR3 comprises 18 residues. From germline, CDR1 is LGHDT and CDR2 YNNKEL (reference sequence). V dropped 0 bases and J dropped 9; count of bases not matched to a gene: 13.

This clonotype came up a few times. This chain links TRBV11-3 with TRBJ2-4, with D possibly being TRBD1 (6 bases). Trimming shortened V by 6 bases and J by 5 bases, and 11 bases separated the two germline ends. The CDR3 runs 13 residues. The V gene's germline CDR1 is SGHNT and CDR2 YENEEA. For the CDR3, the DNA is TGTGCCAGCAGACGGGACACGGAAAACATTCAGTACTTC. Translated, it gives CASRRDTENIQYF.

The chain carries TRBV6-5 and TRBJ1-5, with 7 bases that match TRBD1. This CDR3 has 15 residues. CDR1 and CDR2 (germline): MNHEY, SVGAGI. Trimming removed 6 bases from V and 1 base from J; junction bases left unmatched: 6. CDR3 amino acids: CASRRQGQSNQPQHF. DNA of the CDR3: TGTGCCAGCAGAAGACAGGGTCAAAGCAATCAGCCCCAGCATTTT.

The J gene is TRBJ2-7, the V gene TRBV5-1; TRBD2 agrees at 9 bases. V trimming: 2 bases; J trimming: 5 bases; junction bases outside the gene matches: 14. CDR3 length: 17 residues. CDR1 and CDR2 from the germline V gene are SGHRS and YFSETQ. The CDR3, as DNA: TGCGCCAGCAGCTTCCGGGACGGGACTAGCATTTACCACGAGCAGTACTTC. It yields the protein CASSFRDGTSIYHEQYF. The full variable domain, in which reference TRBV5-1 and TRBJ2-7 provide the parts outside the CDR3, is KAGVTQTPRYLIKTRGQQVTLSCSPISGHRSVSWYQQTPGQGLQFLFEYFSETQRNKGNFPGRFSGRQFSNSRSEMNVSTLELGDSALYLCASSFRDGTSIYHEQYFGPGTRLTVT.

The gene calls are TRBV6-5 and TRBJ2-7; D perhaps matches TRBD2 (5 bases). Deletions cut 6 bases from V and 0 bases from J, with 12 bases between. The germline gives CDR1 MNHEY, CDR2 SVGAGI. The CDR3 is made up of 14 amino acids. CDR3 DNA: TGTGCCAGCAGACCGGGGTCGAGCTCCTACGAGCAGTACTTC. Protein: CASRPGSSSYEQYF.